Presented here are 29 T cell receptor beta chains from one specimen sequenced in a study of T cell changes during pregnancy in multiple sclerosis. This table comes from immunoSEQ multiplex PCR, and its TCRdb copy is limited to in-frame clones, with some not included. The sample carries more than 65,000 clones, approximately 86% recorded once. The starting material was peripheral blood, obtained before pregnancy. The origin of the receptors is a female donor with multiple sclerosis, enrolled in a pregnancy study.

CDR3 bases: TGTGCCAGCAGCTCGGACAGGGATCAGCCCCAGCATTTT. Encoded protein: CASSSDRDQPQHF. This sequence joins TRBV7-8 and TRBJ1-5; 8 nucleotides align to TRBD1. This CDR3 contains 13 residues. The junction had 1 base not matched to a gene; V was cut back by 4 bases and J by 5 bases. CDR1 is SGHVS, CDR2 FQNEAQ, per germline.

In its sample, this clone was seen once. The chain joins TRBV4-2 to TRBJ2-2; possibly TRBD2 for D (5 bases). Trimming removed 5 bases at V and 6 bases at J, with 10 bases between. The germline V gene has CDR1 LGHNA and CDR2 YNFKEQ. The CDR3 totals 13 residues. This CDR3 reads CASSGEWAGELFF. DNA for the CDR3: TGTGCCAGCAGCGGGGAGTGGGCCGGGGAGCTGTTTTTT.

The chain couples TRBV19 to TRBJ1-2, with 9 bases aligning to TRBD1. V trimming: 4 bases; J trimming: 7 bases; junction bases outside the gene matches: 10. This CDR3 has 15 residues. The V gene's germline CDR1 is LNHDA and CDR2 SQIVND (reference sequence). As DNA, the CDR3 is TGTGCCAGTAGTACCCGGACAGGGGTCAGCGCTGGCTACACCTTC. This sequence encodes CASSTRTGVSAGYTF.

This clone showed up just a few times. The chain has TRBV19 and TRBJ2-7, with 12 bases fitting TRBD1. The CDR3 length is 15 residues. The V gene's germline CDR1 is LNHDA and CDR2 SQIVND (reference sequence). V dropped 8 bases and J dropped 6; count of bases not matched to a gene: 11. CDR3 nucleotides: TGTGCCAGTGATCCGGGACAGGGGGCTGAGGGCGAGCAGTACTTC. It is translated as CASDPGQGAEGEQYF.

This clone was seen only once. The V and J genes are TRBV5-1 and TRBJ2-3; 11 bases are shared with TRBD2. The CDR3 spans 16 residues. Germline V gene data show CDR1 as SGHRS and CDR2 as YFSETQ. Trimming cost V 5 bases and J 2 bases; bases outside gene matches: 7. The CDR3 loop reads CASRLLAGATTDTQYF. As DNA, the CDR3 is TGCGCCAGCAGACTACTAGCGGGGGCCACCACAGATACGCAGTATTTT.

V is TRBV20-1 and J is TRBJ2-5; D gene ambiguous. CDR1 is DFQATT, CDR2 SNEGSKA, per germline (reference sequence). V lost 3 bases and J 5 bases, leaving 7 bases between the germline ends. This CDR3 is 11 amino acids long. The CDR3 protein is CSASLRETQYF. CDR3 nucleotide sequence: TGCAGTGCTAGCCTGAGGGAGACCCAGTACTTC.

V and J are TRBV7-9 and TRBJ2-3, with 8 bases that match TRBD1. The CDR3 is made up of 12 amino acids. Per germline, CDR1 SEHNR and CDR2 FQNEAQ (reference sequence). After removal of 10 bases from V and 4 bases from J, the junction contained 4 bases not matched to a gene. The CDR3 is CATGQGPDTQYF. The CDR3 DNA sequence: TGTGCCACCGGACAGGGACCAGATACGCAGTATTTT.

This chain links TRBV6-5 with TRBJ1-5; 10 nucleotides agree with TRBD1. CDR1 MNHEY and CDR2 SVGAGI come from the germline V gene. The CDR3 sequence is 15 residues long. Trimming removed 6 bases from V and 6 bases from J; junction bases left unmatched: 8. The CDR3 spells CASRKTGGLSQPQHF. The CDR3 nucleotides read TGTGCCAGCAGGAAGACAGGGGGCTTAAGTCAGCCCCAGCATTTT.

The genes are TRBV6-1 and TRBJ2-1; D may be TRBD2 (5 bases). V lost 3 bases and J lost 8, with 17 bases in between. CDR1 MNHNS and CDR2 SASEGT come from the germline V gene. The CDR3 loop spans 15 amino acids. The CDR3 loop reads CASSDRGTPQDEQFF. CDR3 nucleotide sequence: TGTGCCAGCAGTGATCGGGGAACCCCTCAGGATGAGCAGTTCTTC.

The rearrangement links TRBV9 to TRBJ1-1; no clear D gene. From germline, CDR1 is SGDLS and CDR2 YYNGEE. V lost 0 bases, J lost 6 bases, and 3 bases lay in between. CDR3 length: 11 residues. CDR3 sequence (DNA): TGTGCCAGCAGCGTAGGAGCTGAAGCTTTCTTT. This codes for CASSVGAEAFF. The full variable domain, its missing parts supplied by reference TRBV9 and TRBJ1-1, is DSGVTQTPKHLITATGQRVTLRCSPRSGDLSVYWYQQSLDQGLQFLIQYYNGEERAKGNILERFSAQQFPDLHSELNLSSLELGDSALYFCASSVGAEAFFGQGTRLTVV.

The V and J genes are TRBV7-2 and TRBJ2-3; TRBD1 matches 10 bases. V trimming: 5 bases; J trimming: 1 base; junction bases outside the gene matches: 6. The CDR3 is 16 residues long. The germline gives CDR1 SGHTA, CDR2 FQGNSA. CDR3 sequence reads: CASSTRQGAGTDTQYF. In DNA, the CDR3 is TGTGCCAGCAGCACCCGACAGGGGGCTGGCACAGATACGCAGTATTTT.

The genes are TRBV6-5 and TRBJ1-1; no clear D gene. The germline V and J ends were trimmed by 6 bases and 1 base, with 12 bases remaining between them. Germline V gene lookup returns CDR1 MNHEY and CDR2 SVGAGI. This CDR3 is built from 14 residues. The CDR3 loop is CASRNFGWNTEAFF. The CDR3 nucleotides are TGTGCCAGCAGGAACTTCGGGTGGAACACTGAAGCTTTCTTT.

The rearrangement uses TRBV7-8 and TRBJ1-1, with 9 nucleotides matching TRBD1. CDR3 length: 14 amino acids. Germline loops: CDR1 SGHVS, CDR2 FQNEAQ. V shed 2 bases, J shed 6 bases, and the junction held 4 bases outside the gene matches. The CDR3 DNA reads TGTGCCAGCAGCTTATGGGACAGGGCTGCTGAAGCTTTCTTT. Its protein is CASSLWDRAAEAFF. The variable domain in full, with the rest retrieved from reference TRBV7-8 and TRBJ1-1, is GAGVSQSPRYKVAKRGQDVALRCDPISGHVSLFWYQQALGQGPEFLTYFQNEAQLDKSGLPSDRFFAERPEGSVSTLKIQRTQQEDSAVYLCASSLWDRAAEAFFGQGTRLTVV.

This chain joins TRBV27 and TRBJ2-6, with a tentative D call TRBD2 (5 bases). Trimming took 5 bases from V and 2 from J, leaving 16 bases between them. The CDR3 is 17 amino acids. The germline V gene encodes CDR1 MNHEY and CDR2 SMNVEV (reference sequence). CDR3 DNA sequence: TGTGCCAGCAGTCCGAGGGCAAGATTGGCTGGGGCCAACGTCCTGACTTTC. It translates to CASSPRARLAGANVLTF.

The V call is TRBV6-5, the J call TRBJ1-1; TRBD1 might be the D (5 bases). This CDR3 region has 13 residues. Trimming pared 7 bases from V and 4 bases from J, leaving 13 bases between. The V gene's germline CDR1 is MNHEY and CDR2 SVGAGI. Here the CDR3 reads CASTPTGGTEAFF. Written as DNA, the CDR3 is TGTGCCAGCACCCCGACGGGGGGCACTGAAGCTTTCTTT.

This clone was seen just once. The CDR3 here is CASSETLAGWETQYF. The CDR3 DNA is TGTGCCAGCAGTGAAACACTAGCGGGATGGGAGACCCAGTACTTC. The chain is built from TRBV2 and TRBJ2-5; 10 bases map to TRBD2. The CDR3 length is 15 residues. Germline loops: CDR1 SNHLY, CDR2 FYNNEI. After removal of 2 bases from V and 5 bases from J, the junction contained 5 bases not matched to a gene.

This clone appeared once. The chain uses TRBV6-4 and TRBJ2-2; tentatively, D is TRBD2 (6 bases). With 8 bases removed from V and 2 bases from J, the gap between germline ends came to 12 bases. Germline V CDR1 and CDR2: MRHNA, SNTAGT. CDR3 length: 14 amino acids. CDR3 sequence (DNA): TGTGCCAGCCACCCGGGGGTTAACACCGGGGAGCTGTTTTTT. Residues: CASHPGVNTGELFF.

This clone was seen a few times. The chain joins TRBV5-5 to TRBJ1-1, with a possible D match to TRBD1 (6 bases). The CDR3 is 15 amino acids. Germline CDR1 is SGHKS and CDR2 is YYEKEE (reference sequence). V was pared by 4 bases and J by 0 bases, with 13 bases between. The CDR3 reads CASSPAGGLNTEAFF. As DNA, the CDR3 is TGTGCCAGCAGCCCCGCGGGGGGGCTGAACACTGAAGCTTTCTTT.

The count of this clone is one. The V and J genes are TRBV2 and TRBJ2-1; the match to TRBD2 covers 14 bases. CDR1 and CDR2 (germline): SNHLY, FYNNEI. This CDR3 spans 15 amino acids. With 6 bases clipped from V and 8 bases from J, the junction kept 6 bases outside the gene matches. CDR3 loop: CASSPGLAGGYEQFF. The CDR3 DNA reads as TGTGCCAGCAGCCCCGGACTAGCGGGAGGCTATGAGCAGTTCTTC.

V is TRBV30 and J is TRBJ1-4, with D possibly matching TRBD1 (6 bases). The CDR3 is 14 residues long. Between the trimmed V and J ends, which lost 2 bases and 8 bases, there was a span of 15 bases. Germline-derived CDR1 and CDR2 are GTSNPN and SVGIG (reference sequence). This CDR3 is CAWSHGGNREKLFF. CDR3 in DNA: TGTGCCTGGAGTCATGGGGGCAATCGGGAAAAACTGTTTTTT.

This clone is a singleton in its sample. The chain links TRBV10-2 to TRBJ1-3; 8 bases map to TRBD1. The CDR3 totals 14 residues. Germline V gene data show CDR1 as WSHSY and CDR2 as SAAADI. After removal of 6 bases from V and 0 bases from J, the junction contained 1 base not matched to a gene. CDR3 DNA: TGCGCCAGCAGGGACAGGGTCTCTGGAAACACCATATATTTT. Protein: CASRDRVSGNTIYF.

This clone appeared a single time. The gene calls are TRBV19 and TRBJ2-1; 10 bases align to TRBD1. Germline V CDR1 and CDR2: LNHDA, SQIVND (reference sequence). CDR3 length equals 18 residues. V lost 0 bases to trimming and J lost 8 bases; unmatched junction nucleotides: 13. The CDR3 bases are TGTGCCAGTAGTATAGAGGGGACAGGGGTGTTTTCAGTCCATGAGCAGTTCTTC. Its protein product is CASSIEGTGVFSVHEQFF.

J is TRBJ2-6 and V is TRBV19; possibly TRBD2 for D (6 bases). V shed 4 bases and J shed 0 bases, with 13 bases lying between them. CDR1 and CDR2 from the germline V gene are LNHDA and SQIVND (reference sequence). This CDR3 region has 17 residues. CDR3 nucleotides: TGTGCCAGTAGTAGTGGGACTTCCTACTCTGGGGCCAACGTCCTGACTTTC. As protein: CASSSGTSYSGANVLTF. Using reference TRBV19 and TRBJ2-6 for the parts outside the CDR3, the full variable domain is DGGITQSPKYLFRKEGQNVTLSCEQNLNHDAMYWYRQDPGQGLRLIYYSQIVNDFQKGDIAEGYSVSREKKESFPLTVTSAQKNPTAFYLCASSSGTSYSGANVLTFGAGSRLTVL.

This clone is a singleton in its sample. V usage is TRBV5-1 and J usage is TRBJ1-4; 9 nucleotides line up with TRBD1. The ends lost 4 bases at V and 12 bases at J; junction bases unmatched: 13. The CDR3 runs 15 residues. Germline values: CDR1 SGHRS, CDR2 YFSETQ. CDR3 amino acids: CASSPGTGFTAELFF. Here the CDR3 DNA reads TGCGCCAGCAGCCCTGGGACAGGGTTTACGGCAGAACTGTTTTTT.

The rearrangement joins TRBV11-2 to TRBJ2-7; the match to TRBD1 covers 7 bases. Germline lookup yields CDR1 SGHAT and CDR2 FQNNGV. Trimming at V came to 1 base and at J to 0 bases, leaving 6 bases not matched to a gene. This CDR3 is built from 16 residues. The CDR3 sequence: CASSLGGQRSSYEQYF. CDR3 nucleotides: TGTGCCAGCAGCTTAGGGGGACAGAGAAGCTCCTACGAGCAGTACTTC.

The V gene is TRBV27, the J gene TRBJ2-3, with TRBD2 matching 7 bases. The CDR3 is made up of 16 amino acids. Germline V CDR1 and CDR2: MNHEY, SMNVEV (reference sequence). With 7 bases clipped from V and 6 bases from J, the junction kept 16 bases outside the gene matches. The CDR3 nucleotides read TGTGCCAGCACCCCCGGGGGACTCCCGGGAGGTGATACGCAGTATTTT. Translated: CASTPGGLPGGDTQYF.

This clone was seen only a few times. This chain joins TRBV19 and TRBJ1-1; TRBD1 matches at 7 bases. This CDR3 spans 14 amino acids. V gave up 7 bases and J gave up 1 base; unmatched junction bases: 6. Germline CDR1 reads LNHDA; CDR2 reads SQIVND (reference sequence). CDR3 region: CASIPGTANTEAFF. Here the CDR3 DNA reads TGTGCCAGTATCCCCGGGACAGCGAACACTGAAGCTTTCTTT.

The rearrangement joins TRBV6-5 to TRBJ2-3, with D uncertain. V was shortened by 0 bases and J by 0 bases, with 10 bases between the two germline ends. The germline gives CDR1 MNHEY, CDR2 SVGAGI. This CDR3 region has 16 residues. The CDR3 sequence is CASSYSLQLSTDTQYF. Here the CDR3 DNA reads TGTGCCAGCAGTTACTCGCTCCAACTAAGCACAGATACGCAGTATTTT.

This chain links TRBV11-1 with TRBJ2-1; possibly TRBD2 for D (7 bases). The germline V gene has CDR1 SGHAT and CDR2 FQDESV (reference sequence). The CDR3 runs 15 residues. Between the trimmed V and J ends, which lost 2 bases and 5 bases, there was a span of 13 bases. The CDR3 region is CASSLRGALNNEQFF. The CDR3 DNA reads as TGTGCCAGCAGCTTACGGGGGGCTCTAAACAATGAGCAGTTCTTC.